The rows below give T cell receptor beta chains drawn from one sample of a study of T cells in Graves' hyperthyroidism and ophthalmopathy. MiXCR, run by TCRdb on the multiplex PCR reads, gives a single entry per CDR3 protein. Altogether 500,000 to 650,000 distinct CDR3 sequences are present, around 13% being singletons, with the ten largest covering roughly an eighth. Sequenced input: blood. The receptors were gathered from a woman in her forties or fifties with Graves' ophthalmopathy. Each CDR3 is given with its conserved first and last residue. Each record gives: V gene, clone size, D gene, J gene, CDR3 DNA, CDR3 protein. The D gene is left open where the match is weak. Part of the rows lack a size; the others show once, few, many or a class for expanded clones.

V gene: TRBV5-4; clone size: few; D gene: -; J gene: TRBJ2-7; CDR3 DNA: TGTGCCAGCAGCTTGGATGTCAGAACCTACGAGCAGTACTTC; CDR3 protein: CASSLDVRTYEQYF
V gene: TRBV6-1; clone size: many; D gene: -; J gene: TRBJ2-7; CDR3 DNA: TGTGCCAGCAGTGAACCCGCGGGACAGCCAATGGAGCAGTACTTC; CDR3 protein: CASSEPAGQPMEQYF
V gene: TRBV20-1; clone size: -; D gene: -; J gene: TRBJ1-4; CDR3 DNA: TGCAGTGCATTAGACAAGGGGGGGAATGAAAAACTGTTTTTT; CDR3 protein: CSALDKGGNEKLFF
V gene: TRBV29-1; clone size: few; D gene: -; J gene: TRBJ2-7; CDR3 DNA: TGCAGCGTTGTAACCAGGGCCTACGAGCAGTACTTC; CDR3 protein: CSVVTRAYEQYF
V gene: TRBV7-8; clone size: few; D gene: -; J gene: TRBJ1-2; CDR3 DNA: TGTGCCAGCAGCCCCATGACGGGTTTCTATGGCTACACCTTC; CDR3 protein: CASSPMTGFYGYTF
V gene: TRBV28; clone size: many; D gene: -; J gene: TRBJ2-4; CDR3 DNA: TGTGCCAGCATTGGAGGGGTTGGTTTTGGCAAAAACATTCAGTACTTC; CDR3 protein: CASIGGVGFGKNIQYF
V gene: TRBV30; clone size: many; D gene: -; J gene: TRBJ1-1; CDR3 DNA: TGTGCCTGGAAGATTTACGGGGGGCTGGGGAACACTGAAGCTTTCTTT; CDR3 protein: CAWKIYGGLGNTEAFF
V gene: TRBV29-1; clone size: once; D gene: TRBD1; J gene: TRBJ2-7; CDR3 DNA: TGCAGCGTTGTTCGGGGACAGGGTTCCTACGAGCAGTACTTC; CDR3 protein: CSVVRGQGSYEQYF
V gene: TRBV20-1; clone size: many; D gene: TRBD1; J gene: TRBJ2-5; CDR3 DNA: TGCAGTGCTAGAGAACCCACAGGGGGCGCGACCCAGTACTTC; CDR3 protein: CSAREPTGGATQYF
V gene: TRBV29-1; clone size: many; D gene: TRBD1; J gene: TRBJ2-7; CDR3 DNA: TGCAGCGTTGAGAAGGGACAGGGGGCTGGTGAGCAGTACTTC; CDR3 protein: CSVEKGQGAGEQYF
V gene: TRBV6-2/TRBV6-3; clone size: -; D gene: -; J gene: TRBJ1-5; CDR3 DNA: TGTGCCAGCAGCCAGAGAGGGCCCGGTCAGCCCCAGCATTTT; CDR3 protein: CASSQRGPGQPQHF
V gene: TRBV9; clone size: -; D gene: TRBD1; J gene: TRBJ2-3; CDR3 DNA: TGTGCCAGCAGCCTCGGGACAGGGGTTGGTGTCACAGACACGCAGTATTTT; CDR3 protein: CASSLGTGVGVTDTQYF
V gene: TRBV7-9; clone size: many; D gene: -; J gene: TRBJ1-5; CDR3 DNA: TGTGCCAGCAGCTTATACGAAGGAAGCAATCAGCCCCAGCATTTT; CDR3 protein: CASSLYEGSNQPQHF
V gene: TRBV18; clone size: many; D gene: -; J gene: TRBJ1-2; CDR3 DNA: TGTGCCAGCTCACCACAAACTATACAGGGAGACTACACCTTC; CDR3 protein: CASSPQTIQGDYTF
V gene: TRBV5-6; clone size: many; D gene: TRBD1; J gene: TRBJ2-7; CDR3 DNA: TGTGCCAGCAGCATTATTATGCAGGGGGACTCCTACGAGCAGTACTTC; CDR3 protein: CASSIIMQGDSYEQYF
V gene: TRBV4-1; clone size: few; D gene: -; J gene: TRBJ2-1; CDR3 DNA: TGCGCCAGCAGGAACTTAGCGGCCTCCTACAATGAGCAGTTCTTC; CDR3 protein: CASRNLAASYNEQFF
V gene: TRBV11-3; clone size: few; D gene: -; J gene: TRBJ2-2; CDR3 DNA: TGTGCCAGCAGCTTCGGGACGGACACCGGGGAGCTGTTTTTT; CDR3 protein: CASSFGTDTGELFF
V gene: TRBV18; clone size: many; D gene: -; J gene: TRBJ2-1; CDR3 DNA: TGTGCCAGCTCACCAATCTTGGGTGAGCAGTTCTTC; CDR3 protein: CASSPILGEQFF
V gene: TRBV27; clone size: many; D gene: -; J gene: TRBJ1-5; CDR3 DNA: TGTGCCAGCAGTCCGTTGGGGGGCGGGCAGCCCCAGCATTTT; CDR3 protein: CASSPLGGGQPQHF
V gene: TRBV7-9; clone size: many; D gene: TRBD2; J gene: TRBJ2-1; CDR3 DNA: TGTGCCAGCAGCTTGCCTAGCGGGAGGGCCCTCAATGAGCAGTTCTTC; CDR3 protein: CASSLPSGRALNEQFF